One T cell receptor beta chain is described in this entry. These data are taken from a study of shared T cell receptors in the human thymus. Sequencing was performed with immunoSEQ multiplex PCR; in TCRdb, only in-frame clones are kept and a portion is missing. Of over 450,000 clones detected, 75% to 85% appear once; the ten largest clones hold more than 0.01%. The V gene lost 4 bases and the J gene lost 5 bases, with 26 bases spanning the gap. CDR1 is SNHLY, CDR2 FYNNEI, per germline. The CDR3 sequence is 18 residues long. The same data also went into a second study, on human thymus T cells. From that study: Biased V and J segment usage appeared in thymus and peripheral blood. Related research examined unrelated individuals and reported that their thymic repertoires overlapped highly.

Sequencing input: thymocytes. The source of this sequence is a boy less than two years old with a congenital heart defect. V and J are TRBV2 and TRBJ1-2; a possible D gene is TRBD1 (6 bases). CDR3 sequence (DNA): TGTGCCAGCAGTGCAAAAAACGTACCAGACAGGAAGGTTTATGGCTACACCTTC. Translated, it gives CASSAKNVPDRKVYGYTF. The full variable domain, its missing parts supplied by reference TRBV2 and TRBJ1-2, is EPEVTQTPSHQVTQMGQEVILRCVPISNHLYFYWYRQILGQKVEFLVSFYNNEISEKSEIFDDQFSVERPDGSNFTLKIRSTKLEDSAMYFCASSAKNVPDRKVYGYTFGSGTRLTVV.